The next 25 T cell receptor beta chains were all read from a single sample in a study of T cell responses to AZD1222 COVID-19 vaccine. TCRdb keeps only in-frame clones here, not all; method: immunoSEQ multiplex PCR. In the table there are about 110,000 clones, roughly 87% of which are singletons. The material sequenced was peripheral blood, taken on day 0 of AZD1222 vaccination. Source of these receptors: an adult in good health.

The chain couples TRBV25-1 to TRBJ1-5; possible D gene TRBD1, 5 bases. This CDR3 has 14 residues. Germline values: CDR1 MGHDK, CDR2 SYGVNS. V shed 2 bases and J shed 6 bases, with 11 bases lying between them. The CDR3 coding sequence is TGTGCCAGCAGTGAACCAGGGTGGAGTCAGCCCCAGCATTTT. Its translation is CASSEPGWSQPQHF.

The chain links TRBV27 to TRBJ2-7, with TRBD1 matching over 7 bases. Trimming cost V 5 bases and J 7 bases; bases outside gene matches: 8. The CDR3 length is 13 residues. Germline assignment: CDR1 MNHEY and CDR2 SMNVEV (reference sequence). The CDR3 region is CASSRTGRQEQYF. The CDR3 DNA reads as TGTGCCAGCAGTCGGACAGGTCGGCAGGAGCAGTACTTC.

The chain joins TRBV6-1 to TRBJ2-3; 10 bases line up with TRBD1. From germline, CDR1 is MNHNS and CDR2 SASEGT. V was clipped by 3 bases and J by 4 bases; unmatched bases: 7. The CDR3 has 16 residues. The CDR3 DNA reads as TGTGCCAGCAGTGACCCGACAGGGGGCCTGGCAGATACGCAGTATTTT. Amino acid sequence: CASSDPTGGLADTQYF.

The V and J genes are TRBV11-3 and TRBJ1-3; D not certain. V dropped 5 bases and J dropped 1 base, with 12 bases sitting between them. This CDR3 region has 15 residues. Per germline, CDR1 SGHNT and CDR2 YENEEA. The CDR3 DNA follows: TGTGCCAGCAGCCCCCGGCAGGAGTCTGGAAACACCATATATTTT. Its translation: CASSPRQESGNTIYF.

Here the CDR3 DNA reads TGTGCCAGCAGTTTACACCAGGGGACTATTTATGGCTACACCTTC. Its protein is CASSLHQGTIYGYTF. The chain carries TRBV28 and TRBJ1-2; maybe TRBD1 (6 bases). V lost 2 bases and J lost 5, with 15 bases in between. The CDR3 consists of 15 residues. Germline V gene lookup returns CDR1 MDHEN and CDR2 SYDVKM.

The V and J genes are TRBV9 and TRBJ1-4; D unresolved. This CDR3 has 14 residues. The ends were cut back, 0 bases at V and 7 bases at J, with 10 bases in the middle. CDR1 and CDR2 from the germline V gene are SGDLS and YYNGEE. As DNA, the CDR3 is TGTGCCAGCAGCGTAGTGGCGGGCGGTGAAAAACTGTTTTTT. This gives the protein CASSVVAGGEKLFF.

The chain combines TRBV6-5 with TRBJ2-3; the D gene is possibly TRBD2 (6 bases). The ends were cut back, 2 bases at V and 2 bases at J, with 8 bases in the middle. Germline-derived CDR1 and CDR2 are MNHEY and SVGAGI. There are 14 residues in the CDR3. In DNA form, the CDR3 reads TGTGCCAGCAGTTACGGGGAGGTCACAGATACGCAGTATTTT. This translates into CASSYGEVTDTQYF.

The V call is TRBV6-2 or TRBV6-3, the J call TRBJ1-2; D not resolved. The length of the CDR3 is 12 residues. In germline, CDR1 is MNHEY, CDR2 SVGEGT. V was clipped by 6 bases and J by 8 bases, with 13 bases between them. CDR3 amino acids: CASSQISTGYTF. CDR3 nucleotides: TGTGCCAGCAGCCAGATATCGACCGGCTACACCTTC.

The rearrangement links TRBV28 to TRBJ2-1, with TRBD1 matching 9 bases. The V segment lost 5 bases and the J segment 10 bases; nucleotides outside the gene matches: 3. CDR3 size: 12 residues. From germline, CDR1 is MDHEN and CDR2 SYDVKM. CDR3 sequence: CASSPTGGEQFF. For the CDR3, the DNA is TGTGCCAGCAGTCCTACAGGGGGCGAGCAGTTCTTC.

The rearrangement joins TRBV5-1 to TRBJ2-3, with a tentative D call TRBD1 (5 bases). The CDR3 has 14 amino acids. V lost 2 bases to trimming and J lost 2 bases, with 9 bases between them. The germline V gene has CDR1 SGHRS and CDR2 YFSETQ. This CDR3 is CASSFQGSTDTQYF. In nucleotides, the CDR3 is TGCGCCAGCAGCTTCCAGGGATCCACAGATACGCAGTATTTT.

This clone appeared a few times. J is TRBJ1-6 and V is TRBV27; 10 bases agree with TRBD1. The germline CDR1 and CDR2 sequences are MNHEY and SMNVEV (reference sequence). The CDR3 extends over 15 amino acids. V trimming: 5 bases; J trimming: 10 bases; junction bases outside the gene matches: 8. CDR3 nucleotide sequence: TGTGCCAGCAGTACACGGACAGGGGGAGTGTCACCCCTCCACTTT. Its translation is CASSTRTGGVSPLHF.

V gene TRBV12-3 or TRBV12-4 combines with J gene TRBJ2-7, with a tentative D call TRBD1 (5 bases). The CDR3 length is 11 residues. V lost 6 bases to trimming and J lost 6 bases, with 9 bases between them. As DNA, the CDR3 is TGTGCCAGCAGCCGAACAGGCGAGCAGTACTTC. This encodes CASSRTGEQYF.

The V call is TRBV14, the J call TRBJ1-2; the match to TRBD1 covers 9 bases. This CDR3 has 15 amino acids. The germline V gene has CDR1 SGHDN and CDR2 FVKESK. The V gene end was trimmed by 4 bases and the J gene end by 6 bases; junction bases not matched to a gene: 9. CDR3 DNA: TGTGCCAGCAGCCTGAGTACAGGGGGCGCTGATGGCTACACCTTC. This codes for CASSLSTGGADGYTF.

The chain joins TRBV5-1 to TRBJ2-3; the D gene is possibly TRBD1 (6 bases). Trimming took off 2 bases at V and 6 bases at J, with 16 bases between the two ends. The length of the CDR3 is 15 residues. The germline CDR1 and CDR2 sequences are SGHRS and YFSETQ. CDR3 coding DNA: TGCGCCAGCAGCTTTGAGGGGGTTTGGTTGGATACGCAGTATTTT. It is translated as CASSFEGVWLDTQYF.

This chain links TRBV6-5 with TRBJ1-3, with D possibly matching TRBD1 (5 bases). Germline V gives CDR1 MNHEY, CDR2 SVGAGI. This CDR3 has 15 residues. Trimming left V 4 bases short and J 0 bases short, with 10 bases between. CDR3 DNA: TGTGCCAGCAGTTTAGGGACTGACTCTGGAAACACCATATATTTT. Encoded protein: CASSLGTDSGNTIYF.

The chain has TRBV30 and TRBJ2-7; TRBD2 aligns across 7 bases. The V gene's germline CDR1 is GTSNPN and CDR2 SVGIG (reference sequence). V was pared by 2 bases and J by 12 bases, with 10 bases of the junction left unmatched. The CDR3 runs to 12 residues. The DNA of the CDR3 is TGTGCCTGGAGTACCGGACCAGGGAGGGGGTACTTC. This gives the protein CAWSTGPGRGYF.

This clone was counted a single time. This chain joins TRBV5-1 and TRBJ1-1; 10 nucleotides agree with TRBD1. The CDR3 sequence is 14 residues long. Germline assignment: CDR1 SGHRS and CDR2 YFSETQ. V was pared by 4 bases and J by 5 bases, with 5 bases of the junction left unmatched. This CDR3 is CASSRGQGETEAFF. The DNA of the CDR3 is TGCGCCAGCAGCAGAGGACAGGGGGAAACTGAAGCTTTCTTT.

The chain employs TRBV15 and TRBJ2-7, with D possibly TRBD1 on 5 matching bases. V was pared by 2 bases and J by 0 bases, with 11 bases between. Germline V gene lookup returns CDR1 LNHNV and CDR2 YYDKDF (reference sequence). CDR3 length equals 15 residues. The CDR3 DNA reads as TGTGCCACCAGCAGATCCAGCGACAGCTCCTACGAGCAGTACTTC. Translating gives CATSRSSDSSYEQYF.

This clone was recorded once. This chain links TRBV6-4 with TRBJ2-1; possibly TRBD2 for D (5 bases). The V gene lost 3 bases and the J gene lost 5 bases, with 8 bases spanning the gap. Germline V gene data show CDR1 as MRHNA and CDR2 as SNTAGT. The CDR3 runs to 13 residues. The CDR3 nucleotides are TGTGCCAGCAGTGAAACTAGTAACAATGAGCAGTTCTTC. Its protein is CASSETSNNEQFF.

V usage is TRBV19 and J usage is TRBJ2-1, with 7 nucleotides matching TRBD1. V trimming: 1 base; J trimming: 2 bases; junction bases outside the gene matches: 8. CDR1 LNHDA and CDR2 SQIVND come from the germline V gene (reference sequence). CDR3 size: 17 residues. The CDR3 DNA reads TGTGCCAGTAGTATAGGTCTAGAGGGGGCCGCCTACAATGAGCAGTTCTTC. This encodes CASSIGLEGAAYNEQFF. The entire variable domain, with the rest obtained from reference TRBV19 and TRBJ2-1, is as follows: DGGITQSPKYLFRKEGQNVTLSCEQNLNHDAMYWYRQDPGQGLRLIYYSQIVNDFQKGDIAEGYSVSREKKESFPLTVTSAQKNPTAFYLCASSIGLEGAAYNEQFFGPGTRLTVL.

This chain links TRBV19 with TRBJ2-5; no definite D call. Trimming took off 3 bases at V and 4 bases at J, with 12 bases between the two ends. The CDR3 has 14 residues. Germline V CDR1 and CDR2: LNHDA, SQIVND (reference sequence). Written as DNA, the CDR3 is TGTGCCAGTAGTATCCAAGGCTCCGGAGAGACCCAGTACTTC. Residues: CASSIQGSGETQYF. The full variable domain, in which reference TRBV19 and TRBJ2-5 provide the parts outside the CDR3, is DGGITQSPKYLFRKEGQNVTLSCEQNLNHDAMYWYRQDPGQGLRLIYYSQIVNDFQKGDIAEGYSVSREKKESFPLTVTSAQKNPTAFYLCASSIQGSGETQYFGPGTRLLVL.

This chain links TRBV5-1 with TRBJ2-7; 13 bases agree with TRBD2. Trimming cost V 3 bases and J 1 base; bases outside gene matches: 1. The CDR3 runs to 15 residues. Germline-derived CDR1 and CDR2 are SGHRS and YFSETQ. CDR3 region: CASSSGLAGSYEQYF. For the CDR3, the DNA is TGCGCCAGCAGCTCGGGACTAGCGGGGTCCTACGAGCAGTACTTC.

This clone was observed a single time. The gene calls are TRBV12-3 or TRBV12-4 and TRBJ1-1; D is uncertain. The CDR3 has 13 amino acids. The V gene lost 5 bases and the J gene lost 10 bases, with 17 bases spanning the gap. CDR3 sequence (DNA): TGTGCCAGCAGTCCCTCACCCGGGGATGGAGCTTTCTTT. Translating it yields CASSPSPGDGAFF.

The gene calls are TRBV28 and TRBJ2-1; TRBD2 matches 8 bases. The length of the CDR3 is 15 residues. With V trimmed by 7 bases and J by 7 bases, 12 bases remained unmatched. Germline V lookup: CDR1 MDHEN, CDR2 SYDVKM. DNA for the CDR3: TGTGCCAGCACCCAGGCGGGGGGCCCTCGGAATGAGCAGTTCTTC. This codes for CASTQAGGPRNEQFF.

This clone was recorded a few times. The DNA of the CDR3 is TGTGCCAGCAGCTTACGGGCATTGTACGAGCAGTACTTC. As protein: CASSLRALYEQYF. This chain uses TRBV5-6 with TRBJ2-7; no clear D. V gave up 2 bases and J gave up 4 bases, with 10 bases separating them. This CDR3 is 13 amino acids long. The germline gives CDR1 SGHDT, CDR2 YYEEEE.